The present T cell receptor beta chain was sequenced within a study of T cell responses to AZD1222 COVID-19 vaccine (dated by TCRdb to 2020 to 2022). Regarding the study in general: AZD1222 recipients whose second dose came at about 4 weeks and those whose second dose came at about 12 weeks were combined into one group, since spike-specific TCR depth and breadth did not differ between the two schedules. TCR sequencing was performed for more than 230 trial participants, of whom about 200 were given two doses of AZD1222 and around 25 were given two doses of MenACWY control vaccine. Trial participants were enrolled by age into subgroups of 18-55, 56-69 and 70-plus years, and around 150, 29 and 61 TCR-sequenced participants, respectively, were included in these subgroups.

V lost 4 bases and J lost 2 bases, and the count of bases not matched to a germline gene is 13. The CDR3 runs 17 amino acids, cysteine and phenylalanine included. Only the CDR3 portion is preserved as DNA: 51 bases, with reading frame beginning at the first base. From a lookup of the germline V gene, CDR1 and CDR2 are MDHEN and SYDVKM. In light of the paper, this sample's time point label describes: baseline before first vaccination. Vaccinee samples came from UK trials COV001 and COV002, including a single-blind randomized controlled phase 2/3 trial of AZD1222 (ChAdOx1 nCoV-19) in healthy adults. Trial participant PBMC samples were collected at day 0 and day 28 after the second dose for TCRbeta chain sequencing. The CDR3 regions of human TCRbeta chains were analyzed by immunosequencing. Per the original workflow: TCRs in the repertoires were compared against a reference library of SARS-CoV-2-specific TCRs that had been generated with the MIRA antigen-specificity platform. Breadth was defined as the fraction of unique TCRs that were SARS-CoV-2-associated, and depth was defined as the fraction of total T cells that were SARS-CoV-2-associated. Using the MIRA data, each spike-specific TCR was mapped to the spike region that the TCR reacts to and placed in a CD4 or CD8 class. Log10-transformed breadth and depth values were compared by one-way ANOVA with Sidak's multiple comparisons tests. The immuneACCESS repertoire file appears here via TCRdb, limited to in-frame rearrangements. These files lack a portion of the clones; in checked studies, under half of the deficit traces to unresolved V genes, and the cause of the others is not known. The V and J calls and clone size were taken over from that table, and D and trimming were inferred from the DNA. Counted in this sample were 150,000 to 200,000 clones; around 89% of them appeared once. 6.1% of the sample goes to the ten largest clones.

Summary of the overall study and its limitations: The whole spike protein was spanned by vaccine-associated CD4 TCRs, and dominant responses were seen in regions 160-218 and 743-854. Most participants were white British and females outnumbered males, and the authors suggested that clonal diversity may have been underestimated. Only 5 to 7 AZD1222 recipients were SARS-CoV-2 seropositive at baseline, limiting conclusions about previously exposed vaccinees. In the small 56-69-year group, the increase in depth fell short of significance, most likely because of low power. Epitopes outside the regions mutated in the B.1.351 and B.1.1.7 variants were reportedly recognized by nearly half of the unique spike-specific TCRs. After two AZD1222 doses, both the breadth and the depth of spike-specific TCRs were significantly higher than at day 0 and than in MenACWY recipients. Because no day 14 peak-response samples were available, repertoires were characterized only after the peak T cell response.

This clone was observed once. Its antigen is not yet known. Per-base quality was not reported, and no clone a single base away is much larger than it. The specimen comprised peripheral blood, sampled on day 0 of AZD1222 vaccination. The chain uses TRBV28 and TRBJ2-7; a stretch of 8 junction bases matches TRBD2. This clonotype was obtained from an adult in good health. The CDR3 protein: CASSSGGGGSVPYEQYF. The nucleotide sequence reads TGTGCCAGCAGTTCCGGGGGGGGAGGTTCGGTCCCCTACGAGCAGTACTTC.